These 27 T cell receptor beta chains share one sample of origin, sequenced in a study of T cell clonality in common variable immunodeficiency. Some clones are missing from TCRdb's copy, which holds only in-frame ones; the method was immunoSEQ multiplex PCR. Sampling found fewer than 55,000 clones, none seen once. Material for sequencing was peripheral blood mononuclear cells. The receptors derive from a person aged 18 to 69 in good health.

This clone was found many times. The read ends 3 residues shy of where the CDR3 ends; the end is completed using the germline J gene. J is TRBJ1-6 and V is TRBV6-1; a weak D match, TRBD1 (5 bases). V lost 2 bases and J lost 4, with 15 bases in between. The CDR3 length is 17 residues. Germline V gives CDR1 MNHNS, CDR2 SASEGT. CDR3 DNA (partial): TGTGCCAGCAGTGAACCCGGTGGAGACAGATATAATTCACCC. Its translation is CASSEPGGDRYNSP. The full CDR3 protein reads CASSEPGGDRYNSPLHF.

There are many counts of this clone. The read comes to an end 3 residues before the CDR3 does, leaving the germline J gene to fill in the end. The chain employs TRBV10-1 and TRBJ2-5, with D possibly matching TRBD2 (6 bases). Germline CDR1 and CDR2: WNHNN and SYGVQD (reference sequence). This CDR3 is built from 15 residues. Trimming stripped 0 bases from V and 4 bases from J, with 12 bases between. CDR3 amino acids: CASSESPGVGETQYF. The DNA read from the CDR3 is TGCGCCAGCAGTGAGTCGCCGGGGGTTGGAGAGACC.

This clone was counted only a few times. The sequenced fragment ends 3 residues before the CDR3 boundary, so the rest is inferred from the germline J gene. The chain employs TRBV25-1 and TRBJ2-1; 11 bases match TRBD2. The V and J ends lost 5 bases and 5 bases, in that order; junction bases with no gene match: 8. CDR3 size: 16 residues. Germline values: CDR1 MGHDK, CDR2 SYGVNS. The CDR3 region is CASSSGLAVENNEQFF. The sequenced CDR3 bases are TGTGCCAGCAGTTCGGGACTAGCGGTAGAAAACAATGAG.

This clone was seen ten or more times. With the read ending 3 residues before the CDR3 end, the germline J gene is used to fill in that end. The J gene is TRBJ2-5, the V gene TRBV2; 8 bases map to TRBD2. Losses at the gene ends were 3 bases for V and 3 bases for J; bases not matched to a gene: 6. The germline V gene has CDR1 SNHLY and CDR2 FYNNEI. The CDR3 is 15 residues long. CDR3 residues: CASSDPSGGEETQYF. The CDR3 bases that were read are TGTGCCAGCAGTGATCCTTCGGGGGGGGAAGAGACC.

This clone was picked up many times. The read terminates 3 residues ahead of where the CDR3 ends, so the germline J gene completes it. This chain joins TRBV5-1 and TRBJ2-3; perhaps TRBD2 as D (6 bases). Germline V gene lookup returns CDR1 SGHRS and CDR2 YFSETQ. This CDR3 spans 13 amino acids. With 3 bases removed from V and 7 bases from J, the gap between germline ends came to 12 bases. CDR3 DNA, as far as it was read: TGCGCCAGCAGCTCGCGGGACTCTTATACG. Translation gives CASSSRDSYT. The CDR3 as a whole reads CASSSRDSYTQYF.

There are many counts of this clone. The read stops 3 residues short of the end of the CDR3; the missing end is completed from the germline J gene. The chain employs TRBV6-4 and TRBJ2-5, with D perhaps given as TRBD1 or TRBD2 (6 bases each). The CDR3 has 14 amino acids. CDR1 and CDR2 (germline): MRHNA, SNTAGT. CDR3 loop: CASSPEGGAGTQYF. The CDR3 bases that were read are TGTGCCAGCAGTCCCGAAGGGGGTGCGGGAACC.

Many counts were recorded for this clone. The sequenced part of the CDR3 DNA is TGTGCCAGCTCACCACCTTCTAGCGGGGGCGATGAG. The encoded protein is CASSPPSSGGDE. The CDR3 reads in full as CASSPPSSGGDEQFF. The chain uses TRBV18 and TRBJ2-1; 10 bases line up with TRBD2. The read halts 3 residues ahead of the CDR3 end, with the missing end drawn from the germline J gene. Looked up from germline, CDR1 is KGHSH and CDR2 is LQKENI. The CDR3 is made up of 15 amino acids. Trimming took 0 bases from V and 8 from J; bases not matched to a gene: 4.

This clone was counted at least ten times. Read coverage stops 3 residues before the CDR3 terminus; the germline J gene supplies the remainder. The chain joins TRBV20-1 to TRBJ2-1; 11 bases are shared with TRBD2. CDR3 length: 15 amino acids. Germline V gene data show CDR1 as DFQATT and CDR2 as SNEGSKA (reference sequence). The junction had 8 bases not matched to a gene; V was cut back by 7 bases and J by 3 bases. The sequenced CDR3 bases are TGCAGTGGGCACGTAGCGGGGGGGCTCTACAATGAG. This sequence encodes CSGHVAGGLYNE. The CDR3 as a whole reads CSGHVAGGLYNEQFF.

In its sample, this clone was seen many times. The read ends 3 residues shy of where the CDR3 ends; the end is completed using the germline J gene. This sequence joins TRBV18 and TRBJ2-6; D perhaps matches TRBD2 (5 bases). The CDR3 contains 22 residues. CDR1 is KGHSH, CDR2 LQKENI, per germline. The ends were cut back, 0 bases at V and 0 bases at J, with 24 bases in the middle. The DNA read from the CDR3 is TGTGCCAGCTCACCACCTCTAAAATGGCAGACGACTAATTACTCTGGGGCCAACGTC. Protein sequence: CASSPPLKWQTTNYSGANV. The CDR3 in its entirety is CASSPPLKWQTTNYSGANVLTF.

A remark on this clone: Coverage ceases 3 residues before the CDR3 finishes, and the germline J gene fills in the end. V is TRBV18 and J is TRBJ2-7, with D maybe TRBD1 (5 bases). Germline V gene data show CDR1 as KGHSH and CDR2 as LQKENI. V lost 0 bases and J lost 2, with 14 bases in between. This CDR3 spans 16 amino acids. The sequenced CDR3 bases are TGTGCCAGCTCACCACCGGGCTCAGGGATACCCTACGAG. Translating it yields CASSPPGSGIPYE. The complete CDR3 protein is CASSPPGSGIPYEQYF.

At least ten counts were recorded for this clone. The CDR3 end falls 3 residues outside the read, so it is completed with the germline J gene. This chain links TRBV5-1 with TRBJ2-7; 9 nucleotides agree with TRBD1. The CDR3 has 15 residues. Germline V lookup: CDR1 SGHRS, CDR2 YFSETQ. V dropped 3 bases and J dropped 0; count of bases not matched to a gene: 4. Partial CDR3 DNA: TGCGCCAGCAGCTCCGGACAGGGGAGCTCCTACGAG. Protein product: CASSSGQGSSYE. The full CDR3 sequence reads CASSSGQGSSYEQYF.

In this sample, this clone turned up many times. The observed sequence ends 3 residues before the CDR3 terminus, with the missing tail filled in from the germline J gene. The chain links TRBV20-1 to TRBJ2-5; TRBD2 might be the D (6 bases). Germline assignment: CDR1 DFQATT and CDR2 SNEGSKA (reference sequence). Trimming stripped 6 bases from V and 0 bases from J, with 11 bases between. This CDR3 is built from 13 residues. The CDR3 sequence is CSARDSYQETQYF. CDR3 bases read: TGCAGTGCCAGGGACTCGTACCAAGAGACC.

Worth noting for this clone: The read terminates 3 residues before the CDR3 end, so the remaining end is supplied by the germline J gene. The chain carries TRBV18 and TRBJ2-7, with D perhaps being TRBD1 or TRBD2 (6 bases each). Looked up from germline, CDR1 is KGHSH and CDR2 is LQKENI. Trimming pared 5 bases from V and 6 bases from J, leaving 23 bases between. This CDR3 is 16 amino acids long. The CDR3 loop reads CASSAGAGREVPEQYF. CDR3 DNA, as far as it was read: TGTGCCAGCTCAGCAGGGGCCGGGAGAGAGGTCCCCGAG.

This clone has a count of ten or more. The read finishes 3 residues shy of the CDR3 end, and the germline J gene is used to complete it. The rearrangement links TRBV2 to TRBJ2-5, with D perhaps matching TRBD1 (6 bases). Germline CDR1 is SNHLY and CDR2 is FYNNEI. This CDR3 is 13 amino acids long. Trimming took off 3 bases at V and 5 bases at J, with 10 bases between the two ends. The CDR3 sequence: CASSDRGVETQYF. The CDR3 bases that were read are TGTGCCAGCAGTGACAGGGGAGTCGAGACC. The complete variable domain, with remaining parts taken from reference TRBV2 and TRBJ2-5, reads EPEVTQTPSHQVTQMGQEVILRCVPISNHLYFYWYRQILGQKVEFLVSFYNNEISEKSEIFDDQFSVERPDGSNFTLKIRSTKLEDSAMYFCASSDRGVETQYFGPGTRLLVL.

The sample holds many counts of this clone. The read comes to an end 3 residues before the CDR3 does, leaving the germline J gene to fill in the end. V usage is TRBV5-1 and J usage is TRBJ2-7; 8 bases match TRBD2. The ends lost 6 bases at V and 6 bases at J; junction bases unmatched: 5. Germline V CDR1 and CDR2: SGHRS, YFSETQ. The CDR3 has 12 amino acids. This CDR3 reads CASKGAGGEQYF. The CDR3 DNA, read in part, is TGCGCCAGCAAAGGGGCGGGGGGCGAG.

The table lists this clone with many counts. Read data end 3 residues before the CDR3 end; the end is taken from the germline J gene. The V gene is TRBV5-1, the J gene TRBJ2-3, with 7 positions matching TRBD2. The germline CDR1 and CDR2 sequences are SGHRS and YFSETQ. The V segment lost 0 bases and the J segment 2 bases; nucleotides outside the gene matches: 6. This CDR3 contains 16 residues. CDR3: CASSLVPSGATDTQYF. CDR3 DNA, as far as it was read: TGCGCCAGCAGCTTGGTCCCTAGCGGAGCCACAGATACG.

Remarks on this clone: At one end the junction does not follow the germline gene, possibly because of a read error. Read data end 3 residues before the CDR3 end; the end is taken from the germline J gene. This chain connects TRBV20-1 to TRBJ2-7, with TRBD2 identical over 12 bases. Germline assignment: CDR1 DFQATT and CDR2 SNEGSKA (reference sequence). The CDR3 covers 15 residues. The CDR3 region is CSAGEGTSGPYEQYF. The CDR3 bases that were read are TGCAGTGCTGGAGAGGGGACTAGCGGGCCCTACGAG.

This clone was seen repeatedly, ten times or more. With the read ending 3 residues before the CDR3 end, the germline J gene is used to fill in that end. This chain uses TRBV4-1 with TRBJ2-7; TRBD1 aligns across 10 bases. This CDR3 spans 15 amino acids. After removal of 0 bases from V and 6 bases from J, the junction contained 5 bases not matched to a gene. Germline lookup yields CDR1 MGHRA and CDR2 YSYEKL. The CDR3 protein is CASSQEGTGVGEQYF. The part of the CDR3 DNA that was read is TGCGCCAGCAGCCAAGAGGGGACAGGGGTTGGCGAG.

This clone was detected ten times or more. The CDR3 protein is CASSSLLAGGPQDTQYF. Partial CDR3 DNA: TGTGCCAGTAGTTCTTTGCTAGCGGGAGGGCCACAAGATACG. This chain joins TRBV19 and TRBJ2-3; 12 positions match TRBD2. Coverage ceases 3 residues before the CDR3 finishes, and the germline J gene fills in the end. The CDR3 covers 17 residues. Germline V gene sequence: CDR1 LNHDA, CDR2 SQIVND (reference sequence). V trimming: 5 bases; J trimming: 5 bases; junction bases outside the gene matches: 11.

The sample holds many counts of this clone. The read ends 3 residues early relative to the CDR3; the germline J gene fills the gap. The V and J genes are TRBV7-9 and TRBJ2-7; 8 bases map to TRBD1. The length of the CDR3 is 15 residues. V was clipped by 1 base and J by 6 bases; unmatched bases: 8. The germline CDR1 and CDR2 sequences are SEHNR and FQNEAQ (reference sequence). The part of the CDR3 DNA that was read is TGTGCCAGCAGCTTAGGTACAGGGGGTTGGGGCGAG. This gives the protein CASSLGTGGWGE. The full CDR3 sequence reads CASSLGTGGWGEQYF.

This clone has a handful of counts. The missing CDR3 end, 3 residues past where the read stops, is filled in from the germline J gene. The J gene is TRBJ2-1, the V gene TRBV19; no clear D. This CDR3 has 16 residues. Germline V gives CDR1 LNHDA, CDR2 SQIVND (reference sequence). Trimming took off 1 base at V and 4 bases at J, with 14 bases between the two ends. The CDR3 bases that were read are TGTGCCAGTAGTATAGGTTTAGCTGGTATATACAATGAG. Translated, it gives CASSIGLAGIYNE. The complete CDR3 reads CASSIGLAGIYNEQFF.

This clone was seen ten or more times. From the germline J gene comes the end of the CDR3, since the read stops 3 residues before it. The chain is built from TRBV20-1 and TRBJ2-3; 8 positions agree with TRBD2. The CDR3 is 18 amino acids. Germline V gene sequence: CDR1 DFQATT, CDR2 SNEGSKA (reference sequence). The V gene end was trimmed by 3 bases and the J gene end by 4 bases; junction bases not matched to a gene: 18. The CDR3 sequence is CSASKMAGGLSGADTQYF. The DNA read from the CDR3 is TGCAGTGCTAGCAAGATGGCGGGGGGCCTCTCGGGAGCAGATACG.

This clone was counted at least ten times. The read stops 3 residues short of the end of the CDR3; the missing end is completed from the germline J gene. This chain connects TRBV2 to TRBJ1-2; D is ambiguous. CDR1 and CDR2 (germline): SNHLY, FYNNEI. The V and J ends lost 8 bases and 2 bases respectively, with 15 bases between them. CDR3 size: 14 residues. CDR3 in amino acids: CASPARQNNYGYTF. Incomplete CDR3 DNA: TGTGCCAGCCCGGCCAGGCAGAACAACTATGGC.

This clone was seen more than once but under ten times. Read data end 3 residues before the CDR3 end; the end is taken from the germline J gene. The V gene is TRBV30, the J gene TRBJ2-7; a weak D match, TRBD1 (6 bases). Germline CDR1 and CDR2: GTSNPN and SVGIG (reference sequence). This CDR3 region has 13 residues. Trimming removed 3 bases from V and 6 bases from J, with 15 bases in between. CDR3 DNA (partial): TGTGCCTGGAGCGAATTACAGGGTGGCGAG. It codes for CAWSELQGGE. The entire CDR3 is CAWSELQGGEQYF.

This clone was seen repeatedly, ten times or more. Sequencing ends 3 residues short of the CDR3 end; the germline J gene provides the rest. The rearrangement uses TRBV6-1 and TRBJ2-2, with D perhaps TRBD1 (5 bases). The CDR3 extends over 14 amino acids. Trimming left V 4 bases short and J 5 bases short, with 11 bases between. Germline CDR1 MNHNS, CDR2 SASEGT. The covered CDR3 bases are TGTGCCAGCAGTGTTGACAGTGAGACCGGGGAG. This encodes CASSVDSETGE. From start to end, the CDR3 is CASSVDSETGELFF.

The sample holds many counts of this clone. Sequencing ends 3 residues short of the CDR3 end; the germline J gene provides the rest. The chain recombines TRBV5-5 with TRBJ2-1; 10 bases align to TRBD2. Germline-derived CDR1 and CDR2 are SGHKS and YYEKEE (reference sequence). The junction had 5 bases not matched to a gene; V was cut back by 0 bases and J by 8 bases. This CDR3 is built from 15 residues. The CDR3 bases that were read are TGTGCCAGCAGCTTGGGGCTAGCGGGAGCGGATGAG. Protein: CASSLGLAGADE. The CDR3, in full, reads CASSLGLAGADEQFF.

This clone was counted between two and nine times. Coverage ceases 3 residues before the CDR3 finishes, and the germline J gene fills in the end. The rearrangement joins TRBV5-1 to TRBJ1-1; unclear D gene. The CDR3 spans 18 residues. The V gene's germline CDR1 is SGHRS and CDR2 YFSETQ. With 4 bases removed from V and 0 bases from J, the gap between germline ends came to 22 bases. The CDR3 loop is CASSGPRGSDYMNTEAFF. The sequenced CDR3 bases are TGCGCCAGCAGCGGGCCCCGAGGGTCGGACTATATGAACACTGAA. Supplemented by reference TRBV5-1 and TRBJ1-1, the full variable domain reads KAGVTQTPRYLIKTRGQQVTLSCSPISGHRSVSWYQQTPGQGLQFLFEYFSETQRNKGNFPGRFSGRQFSNSRSEMNVSTLELGDSALYLCASSGPRGSDYMNTEAFFGQGTRLTVV.